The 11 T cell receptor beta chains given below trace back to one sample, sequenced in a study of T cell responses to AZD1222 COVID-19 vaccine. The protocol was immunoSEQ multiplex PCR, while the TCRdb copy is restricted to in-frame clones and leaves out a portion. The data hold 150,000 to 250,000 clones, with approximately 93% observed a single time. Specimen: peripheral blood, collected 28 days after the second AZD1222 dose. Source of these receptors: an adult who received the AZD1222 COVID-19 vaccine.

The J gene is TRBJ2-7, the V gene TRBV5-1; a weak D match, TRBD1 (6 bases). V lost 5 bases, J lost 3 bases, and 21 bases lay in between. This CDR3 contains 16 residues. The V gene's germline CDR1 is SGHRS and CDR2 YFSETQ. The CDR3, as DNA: TGCGCCAGCAGATTACAACAGGGTGCCCCCCTCTACGAGCAGTACTTC. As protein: CASRLQQGAPLYEQYF. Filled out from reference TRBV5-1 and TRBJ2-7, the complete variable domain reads KAGVTQTPRYLIKTRGQQVTLSCSPISGHRSVSWYQQTPGQGLQFLFEYFSETQRNKGNFPGRFSGRQFSNSRSEMNVSTLELGDSALYLCASRLQQGAPLYEQYFGPGTRLTVT.

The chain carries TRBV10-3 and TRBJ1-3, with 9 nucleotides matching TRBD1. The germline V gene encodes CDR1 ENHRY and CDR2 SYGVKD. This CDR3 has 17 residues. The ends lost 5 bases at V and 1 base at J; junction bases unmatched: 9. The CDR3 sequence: CAISSGQGGASGNTIYF. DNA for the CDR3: TGTGCCATCAGTTCGGGACAGGGTGGCGCGTCTGGAAACACCATATATTTT.

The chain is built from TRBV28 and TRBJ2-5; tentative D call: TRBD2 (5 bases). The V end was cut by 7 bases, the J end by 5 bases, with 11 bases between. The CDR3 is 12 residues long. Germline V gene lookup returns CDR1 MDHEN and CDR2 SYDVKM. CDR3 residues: CASNVRGETQYF. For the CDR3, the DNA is TGTGCCAGCAACGTGCGCGGGGAGACCCAGTACTTC.

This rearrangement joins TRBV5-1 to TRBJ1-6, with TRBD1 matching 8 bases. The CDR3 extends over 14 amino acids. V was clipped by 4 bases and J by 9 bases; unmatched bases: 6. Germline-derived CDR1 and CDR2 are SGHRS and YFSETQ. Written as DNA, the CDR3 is TGCGCCAGCAGCGTGACAGGGGCTAGTTCACCCCTCCACTTT. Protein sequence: CASSVTGASSPLHF.

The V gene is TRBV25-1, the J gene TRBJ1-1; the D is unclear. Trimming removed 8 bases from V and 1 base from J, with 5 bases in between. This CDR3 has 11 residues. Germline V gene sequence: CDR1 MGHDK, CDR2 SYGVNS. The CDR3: CASERNTEAFF. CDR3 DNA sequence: TGTGCCAGCGAAAGGAACACTGAAGCTTTCTTT.

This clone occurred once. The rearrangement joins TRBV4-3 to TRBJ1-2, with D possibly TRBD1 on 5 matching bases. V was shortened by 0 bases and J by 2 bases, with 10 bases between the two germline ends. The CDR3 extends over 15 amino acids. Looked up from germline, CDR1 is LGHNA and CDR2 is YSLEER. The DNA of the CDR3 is TGCGCCAGCAGCCAAGATAGGGACCTAAACTATGGCTACACCTTC. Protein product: CASSQDRDLNYGYTF.

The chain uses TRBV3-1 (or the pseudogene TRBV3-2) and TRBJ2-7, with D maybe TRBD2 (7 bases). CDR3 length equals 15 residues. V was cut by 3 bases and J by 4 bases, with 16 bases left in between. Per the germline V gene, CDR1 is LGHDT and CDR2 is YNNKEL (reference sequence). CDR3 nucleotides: TGTGCCAGCAGCCACGAGAGGGGGGGCCCATACGAGCAGTACTTC. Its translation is CASSHERGGPYEQYF.

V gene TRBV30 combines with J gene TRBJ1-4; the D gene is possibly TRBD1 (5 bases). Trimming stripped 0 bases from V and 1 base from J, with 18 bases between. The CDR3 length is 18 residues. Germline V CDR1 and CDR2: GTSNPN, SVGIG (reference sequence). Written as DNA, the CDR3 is TGTGCCTGGAGTGTCGATGTTGCGGGGCAGGGAACTAATGAAAAACTGTTTTTT. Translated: CAWSVDVAGQGTNEKLFF.

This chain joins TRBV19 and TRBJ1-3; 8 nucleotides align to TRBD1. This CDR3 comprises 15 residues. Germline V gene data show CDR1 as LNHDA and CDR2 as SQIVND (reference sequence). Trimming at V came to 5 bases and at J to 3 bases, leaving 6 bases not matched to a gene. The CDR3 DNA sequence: TGTGCCAGTAGTCGGCCGGACAGGGATGGAAACACCATATATTTT. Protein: CASSRPDRDGNTIYF.

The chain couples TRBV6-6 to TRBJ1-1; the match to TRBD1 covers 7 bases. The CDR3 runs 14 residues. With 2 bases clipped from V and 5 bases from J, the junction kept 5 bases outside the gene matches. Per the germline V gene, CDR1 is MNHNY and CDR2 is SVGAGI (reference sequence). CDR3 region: CASSYPGGTTEAFF. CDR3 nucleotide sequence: TGTGCCAGCAGTTACCCAGGGGGGACGACTGAAGCTTTCTTT.

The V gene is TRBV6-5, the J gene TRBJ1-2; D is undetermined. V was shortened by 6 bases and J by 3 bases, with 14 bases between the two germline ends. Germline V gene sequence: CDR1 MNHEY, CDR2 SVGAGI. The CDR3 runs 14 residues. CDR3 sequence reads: CASRAAGLDYGYTF. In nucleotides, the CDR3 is TGTGCCAGCAGGGCGGCGGGGTTAGACTATGGCTACACCTTC.